One and the same sample provided the 16 T cell receptor beta chains below, sequenced in a study of post-analysis software for immune sequencing data. Study-wide findings and caveats: Five or six TRBV segments were more frequent in patients than controls; TRBV5-6, TRBV5-1 and TRBV20-1 belonged to this group.

Unique-molecular-identifier-tagged TCR beta cDNA libraries were used. TCRdb itself ran the PCR reads through MiXCR, one entry per CDR3 protein. The sample includes about 770,000 distinct CDR3 sequences, about 45% seen only once; the top ten take over 4.5%. These receptors are not linked to any known antigen. The specimen was blood. These receptors originate from a girl aged 10-17 years with multiple sclerosis.

The rearrangement links TRBV18 to TRBJ1-1; 7 bases match TRBD1. The length of the CDR3 is 13 residues. Germline V gives CDR1 KGHSH, CDR2 LQKENI. Trimming at V came to 6 bases and at J to 3 bases, leaving 4 bases not matched to a gene. CDR3 region: CASSPDRDTEAFF. The CDR3 DNA reads as TGTGCCAGCTCCCCCGACAGGGACACTGAAGCTTTCTTT.

The chain uses TRBV6-1 and TRBJ1-5; D ambiguous. V was clipped by 0 bases and J by 4 bases, with 7 bases between them. This CDR3 has 14 residues. Germline CDR1 reads MNHNS; CDR2 reads SASEGT. The CDR3 reads CASSEAVLNQPQHF. The CDR3 bases are TGTGCCAGCAGTGAAGCGGTCTTAAATCAGCCCCAGCATTTT.

About this clonotype itself: The DNA is left out, because the CDR3 cannot be placed on it with certainty; the CDR3 is given as TCRdb lists it. V and J are TRBV9 and TRBJ2-7; the table names TRBD2, a call not compared with the DNA. In germline, CDR1 is SGDLS, CDR2 YYNGEE. Inclusive of both ends, the CDR3 amounts to 14 amino acids. CDR3 region: CVSSVASGSYELYF.

The CDR3 region is CASSFPQGEKLFF. CDR3 DNA: TGTGCCAGCAGCTTCCCCCAAGGGGAAAAACTGTTTTTT. The genes are TRBV7-9 and TRBJ1-4; D is undetermined. Trimming took 3 bases from V and 8 from J, leaving 10 bases between them. This CDR3 spans 13 amino acids. From germline, CDR1 is SEHNR and CDR2 FQNEAQ (reference sequence).

The V and J genes are TRBV20-1 and TRBJ2-7; TRBD2 agrees at 9 bases. The V segment lost 2 bases and the J segment 3 bases; nucleotides outside the gene matches: 11. CDR3 length: 16 residues. The germline V gene encodes CDR1 DFQATT and CDR2 SNEGSKA (reference sequence). The CDR3 protein is CSARMVGGRVIYEQYF. DNA for the CDR3: TGCAGTGCTAGAATGGTAGGCGGGAGGGTCATCTACGAGCAGTACTTC.

The J gene is TRBJ1-2, the V gene TRBV6-5; unclear D gene. Between the trimmed V and J ends, which lost 0 bases and 0 bases, there was a span of 5 bases. There are 14 residues in the CDR3. Per germline, CDR1 MNHEY and CDR2 SVGAGI. DNA for the CDR3: TGTGCCAGCAGTTACTCGAAAGCTAACTATGGCTACACCTTC. It specifies CASSYSKANYGYTF.

Comment on this clonotype: A much larger clone differs from this one at a single base, so this may be a read error. The genes are TRBV20-1 and TRBJ2-5; unclear D gene. CDR3 length: 11 residues. The V gene's germline CDR1 is DFQATT and CDR2 SNEGSKA (reference sequence). Between the trimmed V and J ends, which lost 0 bases and 2 bases, there was a span of 1 base. CDR3 DNA sequence: TGCAGTGCTAGAGAACAAGAGACCCAGTACTTC. It translates to CSAREQETQYF.

This chain links TRBV7-6 with TRBJ2-5; no clear D. The CDR3 consists of 13 residues. The germline V gene encodes CDR1 SGHVS and CDR2 FNYEAQ. The V gene lost 2 bases and the J gene lost 6 bases, with 10 bases spanning the gap. CDR3 in DNA: TGTGCCAGCAGCTTATATTTGGGTCAGACCCAGTACTTC. Translating gives CASSLYLGQTQYF.

This clonotype has a handful of counts. The chain is built from TRBV7-3 and TRBJ2-1; D is tentatively TRBD1 or TRBD2 (5 bases each). In germline, CDR1 is SGHTA, CDR2 FQGTGA. This CDR3 is 15 amino acids long. The V gene lost 8 bases and the J gene lost 4 bases, with 18 bases spanning the gap. The CDR3 loop is CASSEGPADYNEQFF. The CDR3 DNA is TGTGCCAGCTCAGAGGGACCAGCGGATTACAATGAGCAGTTCTTC. Drawing the rest from reference TRBV7-3 and TRBJ2-1, the complete variable domain is GAGVSQTPSNKVTEKGKYVELRCDPISGHTALYWYRQSLGQGPEFLIYFQGTGAADDSGLPNDRFFAVRPEGSVSTLKIQRTERGDSAVYLCASSEGPADYNEQFFGPGTRLTVL.

The gene calls are TRBV7-9 and TRBJ1-1, with D possibly matching TRBD1 (5 bases). This CDR3 spans 16 amino acids. From germline, CDR1 is SEHNR and CDR2 FQNEAQ (reference sequence). The V end lost 6 bases, the J end lost 1 base, and 18 bases lay between the germline ends. CDR3 amino acids: CASSFSPGRANTEAFF. The DNA for the CDR3 is TGTGCCAGCAGTTTTAGCCCGGGACGGGCGAACACTGAAGCTTTCTTT.

The rearrangement uses TRBV28 and TRBJ2-3; perhaps D is TRBD1 or TRBD2 (6 bases each). The germline gives CDR1 MDHEN, CDR2 SYDVKM. The CDR3 has 16 amino acids. V was trimmed by 6 bases and J by 0 bases, leaving 16 bases between them. DNA of the CDR3: TGTGCCAGCAGAGAGATGGGGGGCCCTAGCACAGATACGCAGTATTTT. It translates to CASREMGGPSTDTQYF.

This chain connects TRBV6-1 to TRBJ1-1; TRBD1 aligns across 9 bases. This CDR3 contains 17 residues. CDR1 is MNHNS, CDR2 SASEGT, per germline. The V segment lost 5 bases and the J segment 1 base; nucleotides outside the gene matches: 11. Written as DNA, the CDR3 is TGTGCCAGCAGTCTTAAACGTCCGGGACAGGGGAACACTGAAGCTTTCTTT. It encodes CASSLKRPGQGNTEAFF.

Ten or more counts support this clonotype. The gene calls are TRBV3-1 and TRBJ1-2; no clear D. The CDR3 loop spans 14 amino acids. V was pared by 4 bases and J by 6 bases, with 15 bases between. Germline lookup yields CDR1 LGHDT and CDR2 YNNKEL (reference sequence). The CDR3 nucleotides are TGTGCCAGCAGCCCTAGGACGCAACAACATGGCTACACCTTC. Amino acid sequence: CASSPRTQQHGYTF.

The V gene is TRBV13, the J gene TRBJ2-1, with D tentatively TRBD2 (5 bases). Germline CDR1 and CDR2: PRHDT and FYEKMQ (reference sequence). V lost 3 bases and J lost 6, with 9 bases in between. The CDR3 runs 13 residues. CDR3 coding DNA: TGTGCCAGCAGCTTTAGAGGGTCCAATGAGCAGTTCTTC. It specifies CASSFRGSNEQFF.

This clonotype was seen only a few times. In DNA, the CDR3 is TGCAGTGCTAGAGATAGCTCGGAGCAGTACTTC. Its protein is CSARDSSEQYF. The chain links TRBV20-1 to TRBJ2-7, with D unresolved. The CDR3 covers 11 residues. Per the germline V gene, CDR1 is DFQATT and CDR2 is SNEGSKA (reference sequence). Trimming took off 0 bases at V and 7 bases at J, with 7 bases between the two ends.

This clonotype appeared once. This sequence joins TRBV5-1 and TRBJ1-1, with D uncertain. V dropped 0 bases and J dropped 0 bases, with 9 bases sitting between them. The CDR3 spans 15 residues. CDR1 is SGHRS, CDR2 YFSETQ, per germline. The CDR3 DNA sequence: TGCGCCAGCAGCTTGGACGCAAGGATGAACACTGAAGCTTTCTTT. Protein product: CASSLDARMNTEAFF.